The rows below give T cell receptor beta chains drawn from one sample of a study of radiotherapy plus CTLA-4 blockade in lung cancer. Libraries were prepared by immunoSEQ multiplex PCR; TCRdb keeps only in-frame clonotypes and omits some of them. Of 65,000 to 90,000 clones in the sample, 80% to 90% were seen once. The sequenced sample was peripheral blood, obtained from a patient treated with radiotherapy plus ipilimumab. These receptors were obtained from a human donor with non-small cell lung cancer that progressed on radiotherapy plus ipilimumab. Both conserved end residues are part of each CDR3. The D gene is left open where the match is weak. A row's size may be missing; if present it is once, few, many or a size class.

j_call clone_size d_call v_call cdr3_nt cdr3_aa
TRBJ2-3 . . TRBV10-2 TGCGCCAGCGGGTGGGGGAAGAACAGGGTGAACACAGATACGCAGTATTTT CASGWGKNRVNTDTQYF
TRBJ2-7 once TRBD2 TRBV28 TGTGCCAGCAGCAGCCTAGCGGGAGGGGGCTACGAGCAGTACTTC CASSSLAGGGYEQYF
TRBJ2-7 . . TRBV5-1 TGCGCCAGCAGCCCATGGGCCAGGGGTGACAACGAGCAGTACTTC CASSPWARGDNEQYF
TRBJ2-2 few . TRBV4-1 TGCGCCAGCAGCCACGACGGGAGATACACCGGGGAGCTGTTTTTT CASSHDGRYTGELFF
TRBJ2-7 once . TRBV2 TGTGCCAGCAACCAAGGTCTAGGGAGCAACGAGCAGTACTTC CASNQGLGSNEQYF
TRBJ2-1 . . TRBV11-2 TGTGCCAGCAGCTTTAGGAGCGGGCCTTACAATGAGCAGTTCTTC CASSFRSGPYNEQFF
TRBJ2-5 . . TRBV12-1 TGTGCCAGCAGATCGATAGGTGGGACAAGGGTACAAGAGACCCAGTACTTC CASRSIGGTRVQETQYF
TRBJ2-2 . TRBD2 TRBV18 TGTGCCAGCGGCGGACTAGCGGACAACACCGGGGAGCTGTTTTTT CASGGLADNTGELFF
TRBJ1-1 . . TRBV27 TGTGCCAGCAGTACCAACCGGGACACCGAAGCTTTCTTT CASSTNRDTEAFF
TRBJ2-3 . TRBD1 TRBV29-1 TGCAGCGTTGAAGACAGGGGGAGAGCGGATACGCAGTATTTT CSVEDRGRADTQYF
TRBJ2-3 . TRBD2 TRBV5-4 TGTGCCAGCAGCTCTGTAGCGGGAGGGTCAGATACGCAGTATTTT CASSSVAGGSDTQYF
TRBJ2-1 . . TRBV20-1 TGCAGTGCTACTTTTACCGGTGAGCAGTTCTTC CSATFTGEQFF
TRBJ1-2 . . TRBV6-5 TGTGCCAGCGGCAGGGGATTATATGGCTACACCTTC CASGRGLYGYTF
TRBJ1-2 . . TRBV28 TGTGCCAGCAGTTTAAGTTTTGGGGGCGGCTACACCTTC CASSLSFGGGYTF
TRBJ1-4 . . TRBV4-2 TGTGCCAGCAGCCCTACAGCTAAACCTAATGAAAAACTGTTTTTT CASSPTAKPNEKLFF
TRBJ2-7 once . TRBV9 TGTGCCAGCAGCGTAGGGAGCCAGTCCTACGAGCAGTACTTC CASSVGSQSYEQYF
TRBJ2-5 . . TRBV4-1 TGCGCCAGCAGCCAAGAAGAGGGTTCAGAGACCCAGTACTTC CASSQEEGSETQYF
TRBJ1-5 . . TRBV5-1 TGCGCCAGCAGGTGGGGTGAGAATCAGCCCCAGCATTTT CASRWGENQPQHF
TRBJ2-1 . TRBD1 TRBV5-1 TGCGCCAGCAGCTTCGTCGGGACAGGTTACAATGAGCAGTTCTTC CASSFVGTGYNEQFF
TRBJ2-1 . TRBD2 TRBV5-4 TGTGCCAGCAGCTTGGATAGCGGGAGGTTCAATGAGCAGTTCTTC CASSLDSGRFNEQFF
TRBJ1-1 . . TRBV6-1 TGTGCCAGCAGTGAAAGTTCTAGCGGCACTGAAGCTTTCTTT CASSESSSGTEAFF
TRBJ2-5 . TRBD1 TRBV4-1 TGCGCCAGCAGCAAAACGGACAGGGGGGCTCAAGAGACCCAGTACTTC CASSKTDRGAQETQYF
TRBJ2-7 . TRBD2 TRBV2 TGTGCCAGCAGATCCGGGACTAGAGGCGAGCAGTACTTC CASRSGTRGEQYF
TRBJ2-3 . TRBD2 TRBV27 TGTGCCAGCAGTGGGACTAGCGGGAGACTTTTCACAGATACGCAGTATTTT CASSGTSGRLFTDTQYF
TRBJ2-3 . TRBD2 TRBV7-8 TGTGCCAGCAGCTTAGGTGGGGGTCTAGCGGGAAACACAGATACGCAGTATTTT CASSLGGGLAGNTDTQYF
TRBJ2-1 . TRBD1 TRBV29-1 TGCAGCGTTGAGAGGTCAGGGGGAAACAATGAGCAGTTCTTC CSVERSGGNNEQFF
TRBJ2-1 once TRBD2 TRBV27 TGTGCCAGCAGTCTGCTCGAGGCGGGAGGGCTAAGGGGTGAGCAGTTCTTC CASSLLEAGGLRGEQFF
TRBJ2-3 . . TRBV29-1 TGCAGCGTTCATCGGGACACTAGCACAGATACGCAGTATTTT CSVHRDTSTDTQYF
TRBJ2-1 few TRBD2 TRBV19 TGTGCCAGTTCTTTAGCGGGGCGGGTTTTGTATGAGCAGTTCTTC CASSLAGRVLYEQFF
TRBJ1-5 once . TRBV28 TGTGCCAGCAGTTTACTCTTTGGGCAGGACACGCCCCAGCATTTT CASSLLFGQDTPQHF
TRBJ2-5 . TRBD1 TRBV5-1 TGCGCCAGCAGCTTGCAGACAGGGAACCAAGAGACCCAGTACTTC CASSLQTGNQETQYF
TRBJ1-2 few TRBD1 TRBV5-6 TGTGCCAGCAGCTTCGGGACAGGGAACTATGGCTACACCTTC CASSFGTGNYGYTF
TRBJ1-2 . . TRBV5-1 TGCGCCAGCAGCTTGGTTGGGGGGTTCGGCTACACCTTC CASSLVGGFGYTF
TRBJ2-2 . TRBD2 TRBV27 TGTGCCAGCAGAGATGGCGGGAGGCTGAACACCGGGGAGCTGTTTTTT CASRDGGRLNTGELFF
TRBJ1-2 once TRBD1 TRBV19 TGTGCCAGTCACCCGCAGGGGGCGCTTTATGGCTACACCTTC CASHPQGALYGYTF
TRBJ2-1 . TRBD1 TRBV29-1 TGCAGCGTTGGGACAGGGGGATCCAATGAGCAGTTCTTC CSVGTGGSNEQFF
TRBJ2-7 . . TRBV2 TGTGCCAGCAGTGTTCAGGGAAACTACGAGCAGTACTTC CASSVQGNYEQYF
TRBJ1-1 . . TRBV2 TGTGCCAGCAGTGTCAGTCAGGACACTGAAGCTTTCTTT CASSVSQDTEAFF
TRBJ1-5 . TRBD1 TRBV2 TGTGCCAGCAGTGAGGGTCGGACAGGGGGCTCTCAGCCCCAGCATTTT CASSEGRTGGSQPQHF
TRBJ2-7 . . TRBV2 TGTGCCACCTCTCGAGGGGCGACCTACGAGCAGTACTTC CATSRGATYEQYF
TRBJ2-1 . . TRBV5-6 TGTGCCAGCACAACCTCCTACAATGAGCAGTTCTTC CASTTSYNEQFF
TRBJ2-3 . . TRBV28 TGTGCCAGCAGTACCTACGGGGTATGGGGCACAGATACGCAGTATTTT CASSTYGVWGTDTQYF
TRBJ2-7 . . TRBV29-1 TGCAGCGTTGGAGGGGTGGGAGGACCCTACGAGCAGTACTTC CSVGGVGGPYEQYF